One sample yielded the 15 T cell receptor beta chains listed below, sequenced in a study of identical twins. TCRdb reprocessed the 5' RACE reads via MiXCR and lists one record per CDR3 protein. The data contain 150,000 or so distinct CDR3 sequences, around 3.4% of them singletons. Material for sequencing was memory T cells sorted from blood. The receptors stem from a man in his late teens or twenties in good health.

This clonotype came up many times. The gene calls are TRBV5-1 and TRBJ2-7; 8 bases line up with TRBD2. V shed 2 bases, J shed 1 base, and the junction held 14 bases outside the gene matches. Germline V gene sequence: CDR1 SGHRS, CDR2 YFSETQ. CDR3 size: 18 residues. The CDR3 nucleotides are TGCGCCAGCAGCTTAGCCACGGGGGCGTTAGCGGGATCCTACGAGCAGTACTTC. It yields the protein CASSLATGALAGSYEQYF.

This clonotype came up many times. The CDR3 DNA follows: TGCGCCAGCAGCCCGCGACGACAGGGGGCTACTAACTATGGCTACACCTTC. This encodes CASSPRRQGATNYGYTF. The chain links TRBV5-1 to TRBJ1-2, with 10 bases that match TRBD1. Trimming at V came to 4 bases and at J to 0 bases, leaving 9 bases not matched to a gene. This CDR3 spans 17 amino acids. Germline CDR1 and CDR2: SGHRS and YFSETQ. Combining the CDR3 with reference TRBV5-1 and TRBJ1-2 gives the whole variable domain KAGVTQTPRYLIKTRGQQVTLSCSPISGHRSVSWYQQTPGQGLQFLFEYFSETQRNKGNFPGRFSGRQFSNSRSEMNVSTLELGDSALYLCASSPRRQGATNYGYTFGSGTRLTVV.

In this sample, this clonotype turned up many times. The rearrangement links TRBV9 to TRBJ2-1; D is perhaps TRBD2 (6 bases). CDR3 length: 14 residues. Trimming removed 0 bases at V and 6 bases at J, with 10 bases between. Germline CDR1 SGDLS, CDR2 YYNGEE. This CDR3 reads CASSVVGTPNEQFF. DNA for the CDR3: TGTGCCAGCAGCGTAGTCGGGACTCCCAATGAGCAGTTCTTC.

There are many counts of this clonotype. This chain joins TRBV29-1 and TRBJ2-3; D may be TRBD1 (5 bases). The CDR3 spans 15 residues. Germline-derived CDR1 and CDR2 are SQVTM and ANQGSEA. With 1 base removed from V and 1 base from J, the gap between germline ends came to 12 bases. The CDR3 sequence: CSVEARAPRTDTQYF. CDR3 in DNA: TGCAGCGTTGAAGCCAGGGCTCCTCGCACAGATACGCAGTATTTT.

This clonotype was counted many times. The rearrangement links TRBV5-1 to TRBJ2-3, with 11 bases that match TRBD2. J lost 2 bases, V lost 4 bases, and 9 bases had no gene match. Germline V CDR1 and CDR2: SGHRS, YFSETQ. This CDR3 has 17 amino acids. The CDR3 DNA follows: TGCGCCAGCAGCGGGCAACAGGGACTAGCGGACACAGATACGCAGTATTTT. Translated, it gives CASSGQQGLADTDTQYF.

This clonotype was counted at least ten times. The CDR3 here is CSAELSDYGYTF. The CDR3 region has the DNA TGCAGTGCGGAGCTATCCGATTATGGCTACACCTTC. The genes are TRBV20-1 and TRBJ1-2; no clear D. The V end lost 6 bases, the J end lost 5 bases, and 13 bases lay between the germline ends. The germline V gene encodes CDR1 DFQATT and CDR2 SNEGSKA (reference sequence). The CDR3 contains 12 residues.

There are many counts of this clonotype. This chain uses TRBV14 with TRBJ2-5, with TRBD2 identical over 10 bases. CDR1 and CDR2 (germline): SGHDN, FVKESK. This CDR3 region has 14 residues. Trimming took 1 base from V and 6 from J; bases not matched to a gene: 2. In DNA form, the CDR3 reads TGTGCCAGCAGCCAAGGACTAGCGGGCAAGACCCAGTACTTC. Its translation: CASSQGLAGKTQYF.

This clonotype was seen ten or more times. The chain combines TRBV12-3 or TRBV12-4 with TRBJ2-3; 10 positions agree with TRBD2. The CDR3 covers 16 residues. The junction had 7 bases not matched to a gene; V was cut back by 5 bases and J by 2 bases. CDR3 in DNA: TGTGCCAGCAGTCGCTCTAGCGGGAGACACACAGATACGCAGTATTTT. It yields the protein CASSRSSGRHTDTQYF.

This clonotype was counted at least ten times. This chain connects TRBV29-1 to TRBJ2-1; D unresolved. V was shortened by 3 bases and J by 9 bases, with 6 bases between the two germline ends. CDR1 SQVTM and CDR2 ANQGSEA come from the germline V gene. This CDR3 has 10 residues. The CDR3: CSVDVREQFF. The CDR3 nucleotides read TGCAGCGTTGATGTCCGTGAGCAGTTCTTC.

This clonotype occurred many times. The chain employs TRBV6-1 and TRBJ2-5; either TRBD1 or TRBD2 may fit D (5 bases each). This CDR3 is built from 12 residues. Germline V gene lookup returns CDR1 MNHNS and CDR2 SASEGT. Trimming stripped 11 bases from V and 5 bases from J, with 15 bases between. CDR3 protein: CAANVGTETQYF. DNA for the CDR3: TGTGCCGCCAACGTCGGGACGGAGACCCAGTACTTC.

This clonotype was observed at least ten times. The chain is built from TRBV28 and TRBJ2-3, with D maybe TRBD2 (5 bases). CDR1 is MDHEN and CDR2 is SYDVKM in the germline V gene. The V end lost 5 bases, the J end lost 3 bases, and 15 bases lay between the germline ends. The length of the CDR3 is 15 residues. DNA for the CDR3: TGTGCCAGCAGTCCTACTAGGATTTCAACAGATACGCAGTATTTT. Translation gives CASSPTRISTDTQYF. Drawing the rest from reference TRBV28 and TRBJ2-3, the complete variable domain is DVKVTQSSRYLVKRTGEKVFLECVQDMDHENMFWYRQDPGLGLRLIYFSYDVKMKEKGDIPEGYSVSREKKERFSLILESASTNQTSMYLCASSPTRISTDTQYFGPGTRLTVL.

This clonotype was found many times. This rearrangement joins TRBV28 to TRBJ2-5, with D possibly matching TRBD2 (6 bases). Trimming removed 3 bases from V and 7 bases from J, with 15 bases in between. The CDR3 is 14 amino acids. CDR1 and CDR2 from the germline V gene are MDHEN and SYDVKM. This CDR3 is CASSLYGAGGTQYF. CDR3 DNA sequence: TGTGCCAGCAGTTTGTACGGAGCGGGTGGGACCCAGTACTTC.

This clonotype was picked up many times. The V gene is TRBV3-1, the J gene TRBJ2-2; 9 nucleotides align to TRBD1. CDR3 length: 13 residues. V lost 4 bases, J lost 6 bases, and 0 bases stayed unmatched. From germline, CDR1 is LGHDT and CDR2 YNNKEL (reference sequence). This CDR3 reads CASSRTGAGELFF. CDR3 DNA sequence: TGTGCCAGCAGCCGGACAGGGGCCGGGGAGCTGTTTTTT. Using reference TRBV3-1 and TRBJ2-2 for the parts outside the CDR3, the full variable domain is DTAVSQTPKYLVTQMGNDKSIKCEQNLGHDTMYWYKQDSKKFLKIMFSYNNKELIINETVPNRFSPKSPDKAHLNLHINSLELGDSAVYFCASSRTGAGELFFGEGSRLTVL.

This clonotype was observed at least ten times. The chain employs TRBV10-3 and TRBJ1-5, with D uncertain. The germline CDR1 and CDR2 sequences are ENHRY and SYGVKD. V was pared by 8 bases and J by 6 bases, with 14 bases between. The CDR3 loop spans 13 amino acids. The DNA of the CDR3 is TGTGCCATCGGGCAGGAGGGCTCTCAGCCCCAGCATTTT. Translated: CAIGQEGSQPQHF.

At least ten counts were recorded for this clonotype. The chain carries TRBV12-3 or TRBV12-4 and TRBJ1-5; 10 positions match TRBD1. After removal of 4 bases from V and 9 bases from J, the junction contained 9 bases not matched to a gene. The CDR3 runs to 15 residues. The CDR3 nucleotides read TGTGCCAGCAGTTCGCCCGGGACAGGGGATCGGCCCCAGCATTTT. Translating gives CASSSPGTGDRPQHF.